The entry below gives a single TCR beta chain sequence along with its context. The same CDR3 also results from other DNA sequences found in this sample. Data came from immunoSEQ multiplex PCR; TCRdb stores just in-frame clones and leaves some out. The repertoire includes roughly 200,000 clones, 90% to 95% of them detected once, and 1.4% to 1.5% sits in the top ten. This entry comes from a study of control samples from healthy donors and cancer patients. The receptor comes from a man aged 18 to 29 in good health. The source material was blood.

The CDR3 DNA follows: TGTGCCAGCAGTTATACAGGGGCCAATCAGCCCCAGCATTTT. It yields the protein CASSYTGANQPQHF. The V gene is TRBV6-5, the J gene TRBJ1-5; 7 bases map to TRBD1. This CDR3 is 14 amino acids long. V trimming: 3 bases; J trimming: 3 bases; junction bases outside the gene matches: 2. The germline gives CDR1 MNHEY, CDR2 SVGAGI.